This T cell receptor beta chain emerged from a study of shared clonotypes between healthy human individuals. Clones were read by immunoSEQ multiplex PCR, and TCRdb kept only the in-frame ones, dropping some. The sample lists about 600,000 clones, around 97% occurring once. With regard to this clone: Its antigen is still unknown.

Study-level findings and limits: Shared clonotypes: about 5.3% naive CD4, around 3.5% naive CD8, around 2.4% memory CD4, 0.35% to 0.5% memory CD8.

The specimen sequenced was naive CD4+ T cells sorted from blood. Subset in this sample: CD45RA+ positively selected. This receptor was taken from a woman in her twenties or thirties in good health.

The CDR3 region has the DNA TGTGCCAGCAGTCCTGATACCGGACAGGGTGGTGGCTACACCTTC. It specifies CASSPDTGQGGGYTF. The genes are TRBV6-5 and TRBJ1-2, with 8 positions matching TRBD1. V was clipped by 5 bases and J by 7 bases; unmatched bases: 12. Per the germline V gene, CDR1 is MNHEY and CDR2 is SVGAGI. The CDR3 has 15 residues.